What follows is one TCR beta chain and its context. Its cognate antigen is unknown. This sample stems from a study of long-term antiretroviral therapy in people with HIV. Study-level findings and limits: Possibly under older ART regimens, blood was drawn between about 2004 and 2018.

No donor had fewer than one pre-ART PBMC sample or fewer than two post-ART PBMC samples. Only United States sites treated participants with HIV. Assay version v3.0 of immunoSEQ was used, and it was run at survey level. Sequencing was designed to cover roughly 35,000-55,000 T-cell genomes in each sample. The method was immunoSEQ multiplex PCR; TCRdb's version includes in-frame clones alone and lacks a portion of them. The sample consists of 15,000 to 20,000 clones, around 80% of them appearing once. The CDR3 runs 13 residues. V lost 3 bases, J lost 5 bases, and 4 bases stayed unmatched. The chain links TRBV23-1 to TRBJ2-7, with TRBD1 matching over 7 bases. TRBV23-1 is flagged as an ORF with uncertain function. The source was unsorted PBMCs, collected 0.1 years after starting antiretroviral therapy. This sequence originates from a man between 18 and 35 years old with HIV. The CDR3 sequence is CASSQGDRDEQYF. The CDR3 nucleotides read TGCGCCAGCAGTCAGGGGGACAGAGACGAGCAGTACTTC.